A single sample is the source of the 3 T cell receptor beta chains below, sequenced in a study of blood T cell repertoires in COVID-19. The method was immunoSEQ multiplex PCR; TCRdb's version includes in-frame clones alone and lacks a portion of them. The sample gives roughly 41,000 clones, 88% of which show up once; roughly 12% is in the top ten. The specimen sequenced was peripheral blood. Receptor source: a man aged 55 to 70 with active COVID-19.

This chain uses TRBV5-4 with TRBJ2-3, with 7 bases identical to TRBD2. CDR1 SGHNT and CDR2 YYREEE come from the germline V gene (reference sequence). J lost 3 bases, V lost 0 bases, and 4 bases had no gene match. CDR3 length: 15 residues. The CDR3 region has the DNA TGTGCCAGCAGCTTGGGGGCGGGAGTGACAGATACGCAGTATTTT. It translates to CASSLGAGVTDTQYF.

V gene TRBV10-3 combines with J gene TRBJ1-1; unclear D gene. Per the germline V gene, CDR1 is ENHRY and CDR2 is SYGVKD. The CDR3 loop spans 13 amino acids. V gave up 0 bases and J gave up 8 bases, with 10 bases separating them. The CDR3 coding sequence is TGTGCCATCAGTGAGTCGCCGACATCCGAAGCTTTCTTT. It is translated as CAISESPTSEAFF.

V and J are TRBV9 and TRBJ2-3; TRBD2 agrees at 11 bases. Per germline, CDR1 SGDLS and CDR2 YYNGEE. This CDR3 has 18 amino acids. J gave up 3 bases and V 0 bases, and 9 bases lay outside the gene matches. The CDR3 here is CASSVEIAGGPGTDTQYF. The CDR3 nucleotides read TGTGCCAGCAGCGTAGAGATAGCGGGAGGGCCGGGGACAGATACGCAGTATTTT. Using reference TRBV9 and TRBJ2-3 for the parts outside the CDR3, the full variable domain is DSGVTQTPKHLITATGQRVTLRCSPRSGDLSVYWYQQSLDQGLQFLIQYYNGEERAKGNILERFSAQQFPDLHSELNLSSLELGDSALYFCASSVEIAGGPGTDTQYFGPGTRLTVL.